This TCR beta chain was profiled in a study of cytomegalovirus exposure and HLA in healthy donors. Germline V CDR1 and CDR2: SGHNT, YYREEE (reference sequence). V shed 5 bases and J shed 0 bases, with 9 bases lying between them. The CDR3 contains 14 residues. Concerning this clone: Antigen: not known.

Regarding the study as a whole: The study recorded 164 TCR beta chains that were cytomegalovirus-associated. The tendency of first-cohort TCR clusters to co-occur in the 95 to 150 validation repertoires was the finding of a later analysis.

Only in-frame clones appear in the TCRdb table, and some are missing; sequencing was by immunoSEQ multiplex PCR. The sample contains about 73,000 clones, 95% of which appear only once. V and J are TRBV5-4 and TRBJ2-1; D remains ambiguous. The clonotype comes from a man aged 18 to 29 in good health and CMV-seronegative. Sequences were obtained from PBMCs. The CDR3 protein is CASSVRLSYNEQFF. The CDR3 nucleotides read TGTGCCAGCAGTGTGCGACTCTCCTACAATGAGCAGTTCTTC.